A single sample gave rise to the 10 T cell receptor beta chains below, sequenced in a study of T-cell memory formation after mild COVID-19. TCRdb independently ran MiXCR on the 5' RACE reads; one entry per CDR3 protein. The repertoire includes fewer than 95,000 distinct CDR3 sequences, less than 15% of them detected once, and under 45% sits in the top ten. The specimen sequenced was PBMCs or a T cell subset sorted from them (not recorded which). These receptors originate from a man between 18 and 29 years old who had mild COVID-19 (a few samples of this study predate the infection). Cell type and time point are not known.

V gene TRBV6-2 or TRBV6-3 combines with J gene TRBJ2-1; TRBD2 is a possible D gene (6 bases). V lost 0 bases and J lost 14, with 17 bases in between. CDR1 MNHEY and CDR2 SVGEGT come from the germline V gene. The CDR3 extends over 14 amino acids. The CDR3 nucleotides are TGTGCCAGCAGTTACTCGAGTGTTCGGGACTGGGAGTTCTTC. This encodes CASSYSSVRDWEFF.

This clonotype appeared a few times. The chain is built from TRBV14 and TRBJ2-3; 13 bases match TRBD2. CDR3 size: 17 residues. Germline CDR1 and CDR2: SGHDN and FVKESK. Trimming cost V 4 bases and J 6 bases; bases outside gene matches: 10. The CDR3 region has the DNA TGTGCCAGCAGCCCCCTACTAGCGGGGGGGCCAGCGGATACGCAGTATTTT. Translated, it gives CASSPLLAGGPADTQYF.

The sample holds many counts of this clonotype. V and J are TRBV9 and TRBJ2-3; D is unresolved. Germline CDR1 is SGDLS and CDR2 is YYNGEE. The CDR3 totals 17 residues. V lost 1 base and J lost 6, with 21 bases in between. For the CDR3, the DNA is TGTGCCAGCAGCGTATCCGGCGGATTGACGTCTCGGGATACGCAGTATTTT. It encodes CASSVSGGLTSRDTQYF. The whole variable domain, remainder taken from reference TRBV9 and TRBJ2-3, is DSGVTQTPKHLITATGQRVTLRCSPRSGDLSVYWYQQSLDQGLQFLIQYYNGEERAKGNILERFSAQQFPDLHSELNLSSLELGDSALYFCASSVSGGLTSRDTQYFGPGTRLTVL.

The chain employs TRBV29-1 and TRBJ1-5, with 8 positions matching TRBD1. In germline, CDR1 is SQVTM, CDR2 ANQGSEA. The length of the CDR3 is 15 residues. V dropped 8 bases and J dropped 7; count of bases not matched to a gene: 16. This CDR3 is CSPDEKDRARQPQHF. In DNA form, the CDR3 reads TGCAGCCCCGACGAGAAGGACAGGGCGAGGCAGCCCCAGCATTTT.

This clonotype was counted a few times. The DNA of the CDR3 is TGTGCCAGCAGTTTAGACTCCTACGAGCAGTACGTC. Protein: CASSLDSYEQYV. V gene TRBV12-3 or TRBV12-4 combines with J gene TRBJ2-7; no clear D. This CDR3 has 12 amino acids. Trimming shortened V by 1 base and J by 0 bases, and 1 base separated the two germline ends.

This clonotype was recorded a few times. V is TRBV27 and J is TRBJ2-7; D is perhaps TRBD1 (6 bases). This CDR3 is built from 15 residues. Per germline, CDR1 MNHEY and CDR2 SMNVEV (reference sequence). Deletions cut 0 bases from V and 0 bases from J, with 9 bases between. In DNA form, the CDR3 reads TGTGCCAGCAGTTTATCGAGGGGGTCCTCCTACGAGCAGTACTTC. It translates to CASSLSRGSSYEQYF.

This clonotype was picked up a small number of times. The CDR3 nucleotides are TGTGCCAGCAGGACCCAGACAGGGGTCGGCACTGAAGCTTTCTTT. Amino acids: CASRTQTGVGTEAFF. The chain recombines TRBV6-5 with TRBJ1-1, with 8 bases identical to TRBD1. Trimming cost V 6 bases and J 4 bases; bases outside gene matches: 10. Germline CDR1 is MNHEY and CDR2 is SVGAGI. The CDR3 is 15 residues long.

This clonotype was recorded many times. The chain couples TRBV7-2 to TRBJ2-7; TRBD1 agrees at 9 bases. Per the germline V gene, CDR1 is SGHTA and CDR2 is FQGNSA. V dropped 0 bases and J dropped 2; count of bases not matched to a gene: 2. CDR3 length: 15 residues. The DNA of the CDR3 is TGTGCCAGCAGCTTAGCTGGACAGGGGACCTACGAGCAGTACTTC. Residues: CASSLAGQGTYEQYF.

The gene calls are TRBV5-5 and TRBJ2-1; 12 positions match TRBD1. The germline V gene encodes CDR1 SGHKS and CDR2 YYEKEE (reference sequence). The trim removed 1 base at V and 9 bases at J, leaving 5 bases unmatched. The CDR3 spans 15 residues. The CDR3 sequence: CASSLLGQGAVEQFF. As DNA, the CDR3 is TGTGCCAGCAGCTTGTTGGGACAGGGGGCGGTTGAGCAGTTCTTC. The complete variable domain, with remaining parts taken from reference TRBV5-5 and TRBJ2-1, reads DAGVTQSPTHLIKTRGQQVTLRCSPISGHKSVSWYQQVLGQGPQFIFQYYEKEERGRGNFPDRFSARQFPNYSSELNVNALLLGDSALYLCASSLLGQGAVEQFFGPGTRLTVL.

This clonotype was observed a few times. The genes are TRBV19 and TRBJ2-1, with 7 bases lining up with TRBD1. Trimming took 0 bases from V and 9 from J; bases not matched to a gene: 8. This CDR3 region has 15 residues. Germline loops: CDR1 LNHDA, CDR2 SQIVND (reference sequence). The CDR3: CASSIDPDRECEQFF. In DNA, the CDR3 is TGTGCCAGTAGTATAGATCCAGACAGGGAGTGTGAGCAGTTCTTC.